These T cell receptor beta chains were read from a single sample in a study of T-cell reconstitution after alpha-beta-depleted transplantation in children. TCRdb reanalysed the PCR reads using MiXCR and keeps one entry per CDR3 protein. Of around 78,000 distinct CDR3 sequences listed, about 7.3% are singletons. Here the sequenced sample was PBMCs from the stem cell graft donor, taken from the stem cell graft. These receptors all stem from a human donor who donated a stem cell graft to a child with acute lymphoblastic leukemia. The CDR3 runs from the conserved cysteine through the conserved F or W. The D gene is left open where the match is weak. Clone sizes are given selectively: once, few, many, or a class where the clone is expanded.

>TRBJ2-7|TRBV6-2/TRBV6-3|NA|many
TGTGCCAGCAGTCTAAGCTCCTACGAGCAGTACTTC
CASSLSSYEQYF
>TRBJ2-7|TRBV10-2|TRBD2|many
TGCGCCAGCAGACTAGCGGGAGTCCACGAGCAGTACTTC
CASRLAGVHEQYF
>TRBJ2-3|TRBV20-1|TRBD1|NA
TGCAGTGCAGGACAGGGGAGGCCAGATACGCAGTATTTT
CSAGQGRPDTQYF
>TRBJ2-7|TRBV6-5|NA|many
TGTGCCAGCAGTTACGTGGGCCAGGGGGGCCACTACGAGCAGTACTTC
CASSYVGQGGHYEQYF
>TRBJ1-1|TRBV12-3/TRBV12-4|NA|many
TGTGCCAGCAGTTTAGAAGGAAAGGGTAAAGCTTTCTTT
CASSLEGKGKAFF
>TRBJ2-1|TRBV12-3/TRBV12-4|TRBD1|many
TGTGCCAGCACCGGGGACAGCGCCCAGCAGTTCTTC
CASTGDSAQQFF
>TRBJ1-1|TRBV15|NA|many
TGTGCCACCAGCAGAGATGCTGCGGGGGACCTGGTCTTT
CATSRDAAGDLVF
>TRBJ1-1|TRBV4-3|NA|many
TGCGCCAGCAGCCAAGAAGTGCGGAGCACTGAAGCTTTCTTT
CASSQEVRSTEAFF
>TRBJ1-5|TRBV28|NA|many
TGTGCCAGCATCCGGACCTACAGGGACCGGCAGCCCCAGCATTTT
CASIRTYRDRQPQHF
>TRBJ1-1|TRBV27|TRBD1|many
TGTGCCAGCAGTCCCCCGGACAGGTCGAACACTGAAGCTTTCTTT
CASSPPDRSNTEAFF
>TRBJ2-1|TRBV2|TRBD2|many
TGTGCCACATTCACCGGGACTAGCGGGGGGGATGAGCAGTTCTTC
CATFTGTSGGDEQFF
>TRBJ1-4|TRBV12-3/TRBV12-4|NA|NA
TGTGCCAGCAGTGGCCTCAAGGGCGCAGGGGAAAAACTGTTTTTT
CASSGLKGAGEKLFF
>TRBJ2-1|TRBV4-3|TRBD2|NA
TGCGCCAGCAGCCAAGATCGCGCTAGCGGGGGGTCCTACAATGAGCAGTTCTTC
CASSQDRASGGSYNEQFF
>TRBJ2-3|TRBV5-1|NA|NA
TGCGCCAGCAGCTCGGGACTGCTCACAGATACGCAGTATTTT
CASSSGLLTDTQYF
>TRBJ2-7|TRBV5-1|NA|many
TGCGCCAGCAGCACAGGACCCAGAACCTCCTACGAGCAGTACTTC
CASSTGPRTSYEQYF
>TRBJ1-4|TRBV7-9|NA|few
NA
CASSFGPGGMSDEKLFF
>TRBJ1-5|TRBV7-2|NA|many
TGTGCCAGCAGCTTAGTGGGAGATCAGCCCCAGCATTTT
CASSLVGDQPQHF
>TRBJ1-1|TRBV27|NA|many
TGTGCCAGCACCGCTACAAAATCGGGACAAACGAACACTGAAGCTTTCTTT
CASTATKSGQTNTEAFF
>TRBJ1-5|TRBV10-3|NA|NA
TGTGCCATCAGGCCGTCGGGGGAAGGGCAGCCCCAGCATTTT
CAIRPSGEGQPQHF
>TRBJ1-6|TRBV5-1|NA|many
TGCGCCAGCGCTATAGGAGAAAGCTCCTATAATTCACCCCTCCACTTT
CASAIGESSYNSPLHF
>TRBJ1-5|TRBV7-2|TRBD1|many
TGTGCCAGCAGCCCGGACAGGGGAAGAGCTCAGCCCCAGCATTTT
CASSPDRGRAQPQHF
>TRBJ1-3|TRBV10-3|NA|many
TGTGCCATCAATAACCGGGACGGACTCTCTGGAAACACCATATATTTT
CAINNRDGLSGNTIYF